Listed below are T cell receptor beta chains from one sample, sequenced in a study of spatial heterogeneity in lung cancer. TCRdb reprocessed the 5' RACE reads with MiXCR, giving one entry per CDR3 protein. Of nearly 95,000 distinct CDR3 sequences listed, roughly 19% are singletons. The input for sequencing was PBMCs, taken at follow-up. The receptors here all came from a male donor with early-stage non-small cell lung cancer. The CDR3 runs from the conserved cysteine through the conserved F or W. Each record gives: CDR3 length, V gene, clone size, J gene, D gene, CDR3 protein, CDR3 DNA. D genes are given only for firm matches. Not all rows give a size; the values are once, few, many and, for expanded clones, a class.

len: 15; v_gene: TRBV6-5; abundance: NA; j_gene: TRBJ1-2; d_gene: NA; CDR3aa: CASSKHRDTYYGYTF; CDR3nt: TGTGCCAGCAGTAAACACCGGGACACCTACTATGGCTACACCTTC
len: 16; v_gene: TRBV9; abundance: few; j_gene: TRBJ2-3; d_gene: NA; CDR3aa: CASSPVGSGRTDTQYF; CDR3nt: TGTGCCAGCAGCCCCGTCGGCAGCGGGCGCACAGATACGCAGTATTTT
len: 14; v_gene: TRBV24-1; abundance: NA; j_gene: TRBJ2-2; d_gene: NA; CDR3aa: CATSKEGNTGELFF; CDR3nt: TGTGCCACCAGTAAGGAAGGGAACACCGGGGAGCTGTTTTTT
len: 15; v_gene: TRBV4-1; abundance: NA; j_gene: TRBJ2-7; d_gene: TRBD2; CDR3aa: CASSQDRLAGYEQYF; CDR3nt: TGCGCCAGCAGCCAAGATAGGCTAGCGGGATACGAGCAGTACTTC
len: 18; v_gene: TRBV9; abundance: NA; j_gene: TRBJ2-2; d_gene: TRBD1; CDR3aa: CASSQKKTGTENTGELFF; CDR3nt: TGTGCCAGCAGTCAGAAAAAAACCGGGACAGAGAACACCGGGGAGCTGTTTTTT
len: 15; v_gene: TRBV7-6; abundance: NA; j_gene: TRBJ2-5; d_gene: TRBD1; CDR3aa: CASSLGTGKLETQYF; CDR3nt: TGTGCCAGCAGCTTGGGGACAGGGAAGTTGGAGACCCAGTACTTC
len: 14; v_gene: TRBV7-2; abundance: few; j_gene: TRBJ1-2; d_gene: NA; CDR3aa: CASSLPGSSYGYTF; CDR3nt: TGTGCCAGCAGCTTACCGGGCTCCTCTTATGGCTACACCTTC
len: 14; v_gene: TRBV2; abundance: NA; j_gene: TRBJ2-3; d_gene: NA; CDR3aa: CASSGDRSPDTQYF; CDR3nt: TGTGCCAGCAGTGGGGATCGTTCGCCGGATACGCAGTATTTT
len: 12; v_gene: TRBV6-6; abundance: few; j_gene: TRBJ1-2; d_gene: NA; CDR3aa: CASSFETGFDTF; CDR3nt: TGTGCCAGCAGTTTCGAGACAGGATTCGACACCTTC
len: 15; v_gene: TRBV20-1; abundance: NA; j_gene: TRBJ1-5; d_gene: NA; CDR3aa: CSAREIGQGEQPQHF; CDR3nt: TGCAGTGCTAGAGAGATTGGGCAGGGAGAACAGCCCCAGCATTTT
len: 12; v_gene: TRBV19; abundance: few; j_gene: TRBJ1-5; d_gene: NA; CDR3aa: CASSITEGPQHF; CDR3nt: TGTGCCAGTAGTATCACCGAGGGGCCCCAGCATTTT
len: 12; v_gene: TRBV6-5; abundance: few; j_gene: TRBJ2-4; d_gene: NA; CDR3aa: CASRTAKNIQYF; CDR3nt: TGTGCCAGCAGGACGGCCAAAAACATTCAGTACTTC
len: 12; v_gene: TRBV11-2; abundance: NA; j_gene: TRBJ2-3; d_gene: NA; CDR3aa: CASSLEGGTQYF; CDR3nt: TGTGCCAGCAGCTTAGAGGGGGGTACGCAGTATTTT
len: 13; v_gene: TRBV29-1; abundance: many; j_gene: TRBJ2-3; d_gene: TRBD1; CDR3aa: CSVMGQGIDTQYF; CDR3nt: TGCAGCGTTATGGGACAGGGGATAGATACGCAGTATTTT
len: 13; v_gene: TRBV27; abundance: few; j_gene: TRBJ1-2; d_gene: NA; CDR3aa: CASSLWGNYGYTF; CDR3nt: TGTGCCAGCAGTTTATGGGGAAACTATGGCTACACCTTC
len: 17; v_gene: TRBV7-3; abundance: many; j_gene: TRBJ2-1; d_gene: TRBD2; CDR3aa: CASSQRAVAGANNEQFF; CDR3nt: TGTGCCAGCAGCCAACGTGCGGTCGCGGGAGCGAACAATGAGCAGTTCTTC
len: 14; v_gene: TRBV11-2; abundance: NA; j_gene: TRBJ1-1; d_gene: NA; CDR3aa: CASRAFRGNTEAFF; CDR3nt: TGTGCCAGCAGGGCGTTTAGGGGTAACACTGAAGCTTTCTTT
len: 15; v_gene: TRBV5-4; abundance: NA; j_gene: TRBJ1-4; d_gene: TRBD1; CDR3aa: CASSDPSTGREKLFF; CDR3nt: TGTGCCAGCAGCGACCCTTCGACAGGGCGAGAAAAACTGTTTTTT
len: 15; v_gene: TRBV7-2; abundance: few; j_gene: TRBJ2-5; d_gene: TRBD2; CDR3aa: CASSLYGTSQETQYF; CDR3nt: TGTGCCAGCAGTCTGTATGGGACTAGCCAAGAGACCCAGTACTTC
len: 13; v_gene: TRBV27; abundance: NA; j_gene: TRBJ1-2; d_gene: NA; CDR3aa: CASSEPGSLGYTF; CDR3nt: TGTGCCAGCAGTGAACCAGGCAGTCTTGGCTACACCTTC